The entry below gives a single T cell receptor (beta chain) sequence along with its context. This clonotype was seen a handful of times. The specificity of this receptor is unknown. The record has no base qualities; no much larger clone is one base away. V is clipped by 1 base and J by 1 base, and the sequence between their germline boundaries is 17 bases long. The germline V gene supplies CDR1 SGHAT and CDR2 FQNNGV. Counted from cysteine to phenylalanine, this CDR3 has 17 amino acids. The only DNA kept is the CDR3, 51 bases in frame from the first base. The sample is drawn from a study of T-cell reconstitution after alpha-beta-depleted transplantation in children (dated by TCRdb to the mid-2010s). For the study in its entirety: T-cell immune reconstitution after TCRalphabeta/CD19-depleted allogeneic hematopoietic cell transplantation in children was quantitatively tracked in the study by means of TCR repertoire profiling.

According to the study, the label for this sample's treatment or condition signals: allogeneic hematopoietic cell transplantation with graft depleted of TCRalphabeta T cells and CD19 B cells. TCRalphabeta/CD19-depleted allogeneic hematopoietic cell grafts were given to the transplant recipients, all of whom were children. Library creation used PCR. TCRdb names Illumina HiSeq 2500 as the instrument used. To normalize quantification of the TCRbeta repertoire, the TCR libraries were built with molecular barcoding that relied on unique molecular identifiers. The raw public data were reprocessed by TCRdb itself: fastp quality trimming at Q25, MiXCR clonotype calling, in-frame beta chains only. For every CDR3 protein sequence, its rows merge into one entry that carries the most common genes and DNA. The sample profile shows 500,000 to 600,000 distinct CDR3 sequences; roughly 30% of them were found once. Less than 40% of the sample goes to the ten largest clones.

Paper-wide results and their limitations: The apparently early recovery of alphabetaT-cell counts about two months after transplant reportedly depended on only several hundred rapidly expanded clones that came from non-depleted graft cells. Hyperexpanded clone frequencies declined over subsequent months; after one year, T-cell counts and TCRbeta diversity were mostly attributed to newly produced T cells. The high TCRbeta diversity at day 60 in some patients was ascribed to recipient T cells and intrathymic progenitors that had survived conditioning.

Material: PBMCs, obtained before TCRalphabeta/CD19-depleted stem cell transplant. This sequence originates from a boy under two years old with Wiskott-Aldrich syndrome, due to receive a stem cell transplant. The chain is assembled from TRBV11-2 and TRBJ2-7; the D gene identity is not certain. The nucleotide sequence reads TGTGCCAGCAGCTTAGGAAGTTTAGGGTTTACGTCCTACGAGCAGTACTTC. This yields the protein CASSLGSLGFTSYEQYF.